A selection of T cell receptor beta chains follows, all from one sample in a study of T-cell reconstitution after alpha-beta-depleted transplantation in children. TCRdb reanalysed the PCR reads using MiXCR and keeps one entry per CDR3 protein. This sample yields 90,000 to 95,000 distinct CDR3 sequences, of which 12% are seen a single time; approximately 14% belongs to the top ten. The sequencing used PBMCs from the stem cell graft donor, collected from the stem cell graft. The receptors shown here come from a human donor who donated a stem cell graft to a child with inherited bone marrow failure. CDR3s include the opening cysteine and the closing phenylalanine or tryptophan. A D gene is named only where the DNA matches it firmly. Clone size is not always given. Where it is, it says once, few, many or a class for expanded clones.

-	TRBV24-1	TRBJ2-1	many	TGTGCCACCAGTGACCCCACGGGGAGCGGTCTTGATGAGCAGTTCTTC	CATSDPTGSGLDEQFF
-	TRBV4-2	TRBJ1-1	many	TGTGCCAGCAGCCGAGGGGGGGGAACGAACACTGAAGCTTTCTTT	CASSRGGGTNTEAFF
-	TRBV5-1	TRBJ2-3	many	TGCGCCAGCAGCTTTACTATCACAGATACGCAGTATTTT	CASSFTITDTQYF
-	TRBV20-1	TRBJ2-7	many	TGCAGTGTCTCCCACTACAGGGAAAGCCACGAGCAGTACTTC	CSVSHYRESHEQYF
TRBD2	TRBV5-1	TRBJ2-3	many	TGCGCCAGCAGCCAACTAGCGGGAGGAACAGATACGCAGTATTTT	CASSQLAGGTDTQYF
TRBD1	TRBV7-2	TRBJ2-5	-	TGTGCCAGCAGCTGGGACAGGGCCCAAGAGACCCAGTACTTC	CASSWDRAQETQYF
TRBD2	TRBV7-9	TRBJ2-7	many	TGTGCCAGCAGCCCCGGACTAGTATTCTACGAGCAGTACTTC	CASSPGLVFYEQYF
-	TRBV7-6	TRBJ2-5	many	TGTGCCAGCAGCTTATATCAAGAGACCCAGTACTTC	CASSLYQETQYF
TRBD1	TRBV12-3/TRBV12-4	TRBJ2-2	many	TGTGCCAGCAGTTTAGGTGACAGGGTCACCGGGGAGCTGTTTTTT	CASSLGDRVTGELFF
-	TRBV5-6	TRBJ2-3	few	TGTGCCAGCAGCCCTGTGAGCGCACGGGATACGCAGTATTTT	CASSPVSARDTQYF
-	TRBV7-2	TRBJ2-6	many	TGTGCCAGCAGTTCCACGGGACCCGGCTCTGGGGCCAACGTCCTGACTTTC	CASSSTGPGSGANVLTF
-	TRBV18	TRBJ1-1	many	TGTGCCAGCTCACTACTCCACTTGGCCGCCCTGGGAACTGAAGCTTTCTTT	CASSLLHLAALGTEAFF
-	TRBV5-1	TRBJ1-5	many	TGCGCCAGCAGCTTGTTCCTGGATCAGCCCCAGCATTTT	CASSLFLDQPQHF
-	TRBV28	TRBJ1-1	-	TGTGCCAGCAGTTGGGGAGACGGAGTGACTGAAGCTTTCTTT	CASSWGDGVTEAFF
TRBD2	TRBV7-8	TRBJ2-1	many	TGTGCCAGCAGCCCATGGACTAGCGGGAGTTACAATGAGCAGTTCTTC	CASSPWTSGSYNEQFF
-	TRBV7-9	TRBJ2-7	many	TGTGCCAGCAGCTTAGAAGCCCGATACGAGCAGTACTTC	CASSLEARYEQYF
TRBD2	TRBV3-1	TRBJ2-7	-	TGTGCCAGCAGCCTTTCCCCGGGACTAGCCCACGAGCAGTACTTC	CASSLSPGLAHEQYF
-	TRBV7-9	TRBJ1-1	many	TGTGCCAGCAGAGCTGACGGGTTGAGGGCCACTGAAGCTTTCTTT	CASRADGLRATEAFF
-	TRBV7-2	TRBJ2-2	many	TGTGCCAGCAGCTTAGTTTGGGGGGCCGGGGAGCTGTTTTTT	CASSLVWGAGELFF
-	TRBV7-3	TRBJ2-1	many	TGTGCCAGCGGGATTTCGAACGACAATGAGCAGTTCTTC	CASGISNDNEQFF
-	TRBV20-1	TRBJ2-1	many	TGCAGTGCTAGGCAAGCGGAGATCTACAATGAGCAGTTCTTC	CSARQAEIYNEQFF
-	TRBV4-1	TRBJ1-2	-	TGCGCCAGCAGCCTTATCGACAGGAGCGGCTACACCTTC	CASSLIDRSGYTF
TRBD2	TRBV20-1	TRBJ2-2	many	TGCAGTGCTAGAGAATCGTACGATTGGACTAGCGAAAACACCGGGGAGCTGTTTTTT	CSARESYDWTSENTGELFF
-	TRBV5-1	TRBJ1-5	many	TGCGCCAGCAGCCAGGCGGGTCAGAACAATCAGCCCCAGCATTTT	CASSQAGQNNQPQHF
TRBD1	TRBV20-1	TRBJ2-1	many	TGCAGTGCTAGCCGGGACAGGGGATCCAATGAGCAGTTCTTC	CSASRDRGSNEQFF
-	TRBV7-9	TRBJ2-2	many	TGTGCCAGCAGTACCCGTTGGAGCGGAAACACCGGGGAGCTGTTTTTT	CASSTRWSGNTGELFF
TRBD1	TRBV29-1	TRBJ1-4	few	TGCAGCGGGGGTAAGGGGGCAGGTGAAAAACTGTTTTTT	CSGGKGAGEKLFF
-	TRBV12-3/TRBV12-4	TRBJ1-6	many	TGTGCCAGCAGTTTTTCGCAGGGCAATTCACCCCTCCACTTT	CASSFSQGNSPLHF
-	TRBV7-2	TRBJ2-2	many	TGTGCCAGCAGCTACAGGGAGGGAAGCACCGGGGAGCTGTTTTTT	CASSYREGSTGELFF
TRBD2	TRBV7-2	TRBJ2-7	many	TGTGCCAGCAGCTTAGTAGGCGGGGGGGCCTACGAGCAGTACTTC	CASSLVGGGAYEQYF
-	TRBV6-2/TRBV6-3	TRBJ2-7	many	TGTGCCAGCAGTTACGAAGATTCCCTCTCCTACGAGCAGTACTTC	CASSYEDSLSYEQYF
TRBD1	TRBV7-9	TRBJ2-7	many	TGTGCCAGCAGCTTAGCCTACGGGACAGCTCACGAGCAGTACTTC	CASSLAYGTAHEQYF
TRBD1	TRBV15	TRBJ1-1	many	TGTGCCACCAGCAAAAAGGGCGGACAGGCGAACACTGAAGCTTTCTTT	CATSKKGGQANTEAFF
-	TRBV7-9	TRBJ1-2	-	TGTGCCAGCAGCTGGGGAGAATATGGCTACACCTTC	CASSWGEYGYTF
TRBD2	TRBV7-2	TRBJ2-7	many	TGTGCCAGCAGCCCCGGGAGGGGGGGATACGAGCAGTACTTC	CASSPGRGGYEQYF
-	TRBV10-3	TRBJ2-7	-	TGTGCCATCAGTGAGCGCACCTACGAGCAGTACTTC	CAISERTYEQYF
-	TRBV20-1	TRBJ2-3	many	TGCAGTGCTAGATTATCCGGGGCCGGGGGAGATACGCAGTATTTT	CSARLSGAGGDTQYF
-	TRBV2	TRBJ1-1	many	TGTGCCAGCAGTGAAGGGATTACTACAGGTCCTGAAGCTTTCTTT	CASSEGITTGPEAFF
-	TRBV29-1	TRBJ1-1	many	TGCAGCGTTTCCGGATCAAACACTGAAGCTTTCTTT	CSVSGSNTEAFF
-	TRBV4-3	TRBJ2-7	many	TGCGCCAGCAGCGCTGGAGGTCCGGGCTACGAGCAGTACTTC	CASSAGGPGYEQYF
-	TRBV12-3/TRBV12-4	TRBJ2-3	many	TGTGCCAGCAGTTTGTTGAGCACAGATACGCAGTATTTT	CASSLLSTDTQYF